One and the same sample provided the 15 T cell receptor beta chains below, sequenced in a study of blood T cell repertoires in COVID-19. Only in-frame clones appear in the TCRdb table, and some are missing; sequencing was by immunoSEQ multiplex PCR. Of 150,000 to 200,000 clones listed, roughly 80% are singletons. Sequenced material: peripheral blood. All receptors derive from a man in his sixties with acute or convalescent COVID-19.

The chain uses TRBV27 and TRBJ1-5; no firm D call. Between the trimmed V and J ends, which lost 0 bases and 5 bases, there was a span of 11 bases. This CDR3 has 15 residues. Germline lookup yields CDR1 MNHEY and CDR2 SMNVEV (reference sequence). The CDR3 is CASSLSEGGDQPQHF. As DNA, the CDR3 is TGTGCCAGCAGTTTATCAGAGGGCGGCGATCAGCCCCAGCATTTT.

In its sample, this clone was seen a few times. This chain uses TRBV19 with TRBJ1-3, with 9 bases matching TRBD1. The CDR3 has 15 residues. Germline lookup yields CDR1 LNHDA and CDR2 SQIVND (reference sequence). The V gene end was trimmed by 5 bases and the J gene end by 2 bases; junction bases not matched to a gene: 4. The CDR3 nucleotides read TGTGCCAGTAGTGTCTGGACAGGGGCTGGAAACACCATATATTTT. It encodes CASSVWTGAGNTIYF.

V and J are TRBV19 and TRBJ2-5; D gene unclear. In germline, CDR1 is LNHDA, CDR2 SQIVND (reference sequence). The CDR3 covers 14 residues. V was shortened by 6 bases and J by 0 bases, with 11 bases between the two germline ends. The DNA for the CDR3 is TGTGCCAGTAGCTCACGGTACTACCAAGAGACCCAGTACTTC. Residues: CASSSRYYQETQYF.

This clone was seen a single time. V usage is TRBV5-1 and J usage is TRBJ1-6; D remains unclear. The length of the CDR3 is 14 residues. V was cut by 0 bases and J by 7 bases, with 8 bases left in between. CDR1 is SGHRS, CDR2 YFSETQ, per germline. For the CDR3, the DNA is TGCGCCAGCAGCTTGGACATGGAGAATTCACCCCTCCACTTT. Encoded protein: CASSLDMENSPLHF.

This clone was seen only a few times. This rearrangement joins TRBV11-2 to TRBJ2-3, with no clear D. Looked up from germline, CDR1 is SGHAT and CDR2 is FQNNGV. Deletions cut 1 base from V and 0 bases from J, with 8 bases between. The CDR3 length is 15 residues. This chain's CDR3 is CASSLGHLSTDTQYF. CDR3 coding DNA: TGTGCCAGCAGCTTAGGACACCTTAGCACAGATACGCAGTATTTT. The full variable domain, its missing parts supplied by reference TRBV11-2 and TRBJ2-3, is EAGVAQSPRYKIIEKRQSVAFWCNPISGHATLYWYQQILGQGPKLLIQFQNNGVVDDSQLPKDRFSAERLKGVDSTLKIQPAKLEDSAVYLCASSLGHLSTDTQYFGPGTRLTVL.

The chain links TRBV19 to TRBJ2-2; D remains ambiguous. The CDR3 is 13 amino acids. Trimming removed 5 bases at V and 3 bases at J, with 7 bases between. CDR1 LNHDA and CDR2 SQIVND come from the germline V gene (reference sequence). CDR3 sequence: CASSLSDTGELFF. Here the CDR3 DNA reads TGTGCCAGTAGTCTCTCCGACACCGGGGAGCTGTTTTTT.

The rearrangement uses TRBV19 and TRBJ2-1; D is possibly TRBD1 (6 bases). V gave up 2 bases and J gave up 2 bases, with 10 bases separating them. Per the germline V gene, CDR1 is LNHDA and CDR2 is SQIVND (reference sequence). The CDR3 length is 15 residues. The CDR3 reads CASSITGLTYNEQFF. The CDR3 DNA reads TGTGCCAGTAGTATAACAGGGCTAACCTACAATGAGCAGTTCTTC.

This clone was detected a few times. The chain joins TRBV5-1 to TRBJ1-1, with 8 bases matching TRBD1. V lost 1 base, J lost 1 base, and 3 bases stayed unmatched. The length of the CDR3 is 15 residues. Germline V gene data show CDR1 as SGHRS and CDR2 as YFSETQ. The chain's CDR3 is CASSLHGQGNTEAFF. The CDR3 nucleotides are TGCGCCAGCAGCTTGCACGGACAGGGGAACACTGAAGCTTTCTTT. The full variable domain, completed using reference TRBV5-1 and TRBJ1-1, is KAGVTQTPRYLIKTRGQQVTLSCSPISGHRSVSWYQQTPGQGLQFLFEYFSETQRNKGNFPGRFSGRQFSNSRSEMNVSTLELGDSALYLCASSLHGQGNTEAFFGQGTRLTVV.

The rearrangement joins TRBV30 to TRBJ1-2; 9 nucleotides line up with TRBD1. Germline CDR1 and CDR2: GTSNPN and SVGIG (reference sequence). Trimming cost V 5 bases and J 1 base; bases outside gene matches: 11. The CDR3 consists of 16 residues. The CDR3 DNA follows: TGTGCCTGGGTGACCCTCGGGACAGGGAGTAACTATGGCTACACCTTC. Translation: CAWVTLGTGSNYGYTF.

The chain recombines TRBV5-6 with TRBJ2-7; 7 nucleotides match TRBD2. V was pared by 1 base and J by 6 bases, with 7 bases of the junction left unmatched. Germline V lookup: CDR1 SGHDT, CDR2 YYEEEE. The CDR3 sequence is 14 residues long. In DNA form, the CDR3 reads TGTGCCAGCAGCTTGTCGACTAGCTGGGGCGAGCAGTACTTC. It encodes CASSLSTSWGEQYF.

There are many counts of this clone. The chain recombines TRBV5-1 with TRBJ1-1, with a weak D call TRBD1 (5 bases). Germline CDR1 is SGHRS and CDR2 is YFSETQ. This CDR3 region has 15 residues. V dropped 2 bases and J dropped 5 bases, with 16 bases sitting between them. The CDR3 nucleotides are TGCGCCAGCAGCTTCTCGCAGGGCCAAAGAACTGAAGCTTTCTTT. Translation: CASSFSQGQRTEAFF.

This clone was seen once. The chain uses TRBV4-3 and TRBJ2-6, with D tentatively TRBD1 (6 bases). CDR3 size: 17 residues. CDR1 and CDR2 from the germline V gene are LGHNA and YSLEER. The V end lost 0 bases, the J end lost 8 bases, and 17 bases lay between the germline ends. In nucleotides, the CDR3 is TGCGCCAGCAGCCAAGATATATCCACAGGGTCGACCAACGTCCTGACTTTC. This sequence encodes CASSQDISTGSTNVLTF.

The chain employs TRBV24-1 and TRBJ2-2; D gene uncertain. The V and J ends lost 0 bases and 6 bases respectively, with 10 bases between them. Germline loops: CDR1 KGHDR, CDR2 SFDVKD. The CDR3 loop spans 15 amino acids. The DNA of the CDR3 is TGTGCCACCAGTGATTTGTTAGAAGATGCCGGGGAGCTGTTTTTT. It yields the protein CATSDLLEDAGELFF.

This chain joins TRBV4-3 and TRBJ1-5; unclear D gene. CDR3 length: 15 amino acids. V lost 1 base and J lost 6, with 13 bases in between. Germline CDR1 and CDR2: LGHNA and YSLEER. The CDR3: CASSQGYGEPQPQHF. In DNA form, the CDR3 reads TGCGCCAGCAGCCAAGGTTACGGGGAGCCTCAGCCCCAGCATTTT.

CDR3 coding DNA: TGTGCCATCAGTGAGGGTGGGACAGGGCTTAACTATGGCTACACCTTC. It encodes CAISEGGTGLNYGYTF. This rearrangement joins TRBV10-3 to TRBJ1-2, with 9 positions matching TRBD1. Trimming removed 2 bases from V and 1 base from J; junction bases left unmatched: 5. This CDR3 comprises 16 residues. CDR1 and CDR2 (germline): ENHRY, SYGVKD.